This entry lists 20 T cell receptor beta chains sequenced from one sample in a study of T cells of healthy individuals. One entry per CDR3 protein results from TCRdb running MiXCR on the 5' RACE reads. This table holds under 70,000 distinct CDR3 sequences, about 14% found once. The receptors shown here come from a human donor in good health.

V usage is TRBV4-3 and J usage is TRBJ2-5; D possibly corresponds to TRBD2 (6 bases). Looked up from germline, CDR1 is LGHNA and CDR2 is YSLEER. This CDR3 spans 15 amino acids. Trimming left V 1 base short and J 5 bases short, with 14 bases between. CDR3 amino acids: CASSQGGTPLETQYF. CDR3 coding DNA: TGCGCCAGCAGCCAAGGAGGGACTCCCCTCGAGACCCAGTACTTC.

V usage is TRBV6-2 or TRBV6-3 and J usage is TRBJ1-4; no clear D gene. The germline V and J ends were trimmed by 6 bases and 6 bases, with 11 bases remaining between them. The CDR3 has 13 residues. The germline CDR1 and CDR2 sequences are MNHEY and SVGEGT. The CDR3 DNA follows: TGTGCCAGCAGGTATAACACGGATGAAAAACTGTTTTTT. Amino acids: CASRYNTDEKLFF.

The CDR3 DNA sequence: TGCAGCGTCGGGGGGCTCGGGGGACGAGAGACCCAGTACTTC. Its translation is CSVGGLGGRETQYF. The chain has TRBV29-1 and TRBJ2-5; D possibly corresponds to TRBD2 (7 bases). V was cut by 6 bases and J by 4 bases, with 18 bases left in between. The germline CDR1 and CDR2 sequences are SQVTM and ANQGSEA. This CDR3 contains 14 residues.

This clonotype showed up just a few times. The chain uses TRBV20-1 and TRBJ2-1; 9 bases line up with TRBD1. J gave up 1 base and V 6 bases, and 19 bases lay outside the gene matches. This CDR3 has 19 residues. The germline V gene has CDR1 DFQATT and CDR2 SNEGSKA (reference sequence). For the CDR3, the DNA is TGCAGTGCACTTATACAGGGGGCCTTTGGCGGGGCTTCCTACAATGAGCAGTTCTTC. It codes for CSALIQGAFGGASYNEQFF.

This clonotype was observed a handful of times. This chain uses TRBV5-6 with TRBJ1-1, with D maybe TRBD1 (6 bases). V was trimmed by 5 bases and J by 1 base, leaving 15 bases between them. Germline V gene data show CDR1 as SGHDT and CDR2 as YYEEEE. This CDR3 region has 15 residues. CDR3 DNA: TGTGCCAGCAGTTGGACAAGGGGGGGGAACACTGAAGCTTTCTTT. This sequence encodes CASSWTRGGNTEAFF.

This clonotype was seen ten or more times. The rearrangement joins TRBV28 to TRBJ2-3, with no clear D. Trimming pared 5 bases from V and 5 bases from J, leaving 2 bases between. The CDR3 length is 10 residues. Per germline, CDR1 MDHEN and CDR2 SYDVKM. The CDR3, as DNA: TGTGCCAGCAGTGTAGATACGCAGTATTTT. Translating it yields CASSVDTQYF.

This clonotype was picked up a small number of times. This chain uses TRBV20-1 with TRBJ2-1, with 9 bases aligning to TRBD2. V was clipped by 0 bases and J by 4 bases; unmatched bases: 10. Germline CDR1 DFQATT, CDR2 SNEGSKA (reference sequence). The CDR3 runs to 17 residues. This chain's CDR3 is CSARDLPAGGRYNEQFF. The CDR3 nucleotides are TGCAGTGCTAGAGATCTTCCGGCGGGGGGGCGGTACAATGAGCAGTTCTTC.

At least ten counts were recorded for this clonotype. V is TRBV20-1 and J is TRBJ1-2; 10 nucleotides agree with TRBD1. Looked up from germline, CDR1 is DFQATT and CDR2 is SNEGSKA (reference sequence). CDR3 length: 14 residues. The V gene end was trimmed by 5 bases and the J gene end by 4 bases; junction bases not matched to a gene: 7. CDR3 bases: TGCAGTGCTCTGGGACAGGGGCTCAGCTATGGCTACACCTTC. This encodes CSALGQGLSYGYTF.

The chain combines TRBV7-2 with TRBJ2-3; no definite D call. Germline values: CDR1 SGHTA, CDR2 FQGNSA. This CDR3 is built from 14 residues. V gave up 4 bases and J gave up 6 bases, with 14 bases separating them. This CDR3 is CASSSFGASDTQYF. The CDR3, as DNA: TGTGCCAGCAGCTCCTTTGGAGCGTCCGATACGCAGTATTTT.

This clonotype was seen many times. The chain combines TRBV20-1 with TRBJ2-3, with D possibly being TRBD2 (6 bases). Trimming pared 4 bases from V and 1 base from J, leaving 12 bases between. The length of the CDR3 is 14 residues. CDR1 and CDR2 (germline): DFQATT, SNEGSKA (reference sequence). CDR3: CSAKTPGGTDTQYF. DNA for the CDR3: TGCAGTGCTAAAACCCCGGGGGGCACAGATACGCAGTATTTT.

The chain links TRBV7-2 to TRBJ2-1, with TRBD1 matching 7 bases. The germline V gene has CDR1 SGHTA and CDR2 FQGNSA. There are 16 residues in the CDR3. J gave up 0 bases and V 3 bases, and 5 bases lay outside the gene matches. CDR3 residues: CASSFGRQGSYNEQFF. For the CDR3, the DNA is TGTGCCAGCAGCTTCGGCCGACAGGGCTCCTACAATGAGCAGTTCTTC. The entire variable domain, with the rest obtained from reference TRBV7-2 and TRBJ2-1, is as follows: GAGVSQSPSNKVTEKGKDVELRCDPISGHTALYWYRQSLGQGLEFLIYFQGNSAPDKSGLPSDRFSAERTGGSVSTLTIQRTQQEDSAVYLCASSFGRQGSYNEQFFGPGTRLTVL.

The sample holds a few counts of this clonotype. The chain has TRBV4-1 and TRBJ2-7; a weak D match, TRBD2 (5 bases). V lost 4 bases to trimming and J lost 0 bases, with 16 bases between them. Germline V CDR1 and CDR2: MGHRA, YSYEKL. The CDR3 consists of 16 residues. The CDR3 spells CASSLARSASSYEQYF. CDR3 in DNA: TGCGCCAGCAGCCTAGCCCGTAGCGCGAGCTCCTACGAGCAGTACTTC.

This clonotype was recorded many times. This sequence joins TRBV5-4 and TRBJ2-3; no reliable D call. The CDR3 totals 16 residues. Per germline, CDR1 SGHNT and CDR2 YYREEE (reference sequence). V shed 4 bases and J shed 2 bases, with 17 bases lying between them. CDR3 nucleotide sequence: TGTGCCAGCAGCATCCGACTCCATACCTTCACAGATACGCAGTATTTT. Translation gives CASSIRLHTFTDTQYF.

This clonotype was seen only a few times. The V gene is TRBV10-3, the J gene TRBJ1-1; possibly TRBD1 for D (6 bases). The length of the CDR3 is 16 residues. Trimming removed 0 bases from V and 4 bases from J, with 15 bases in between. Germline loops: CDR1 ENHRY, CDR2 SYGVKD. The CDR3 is CAISESTSRGGTEAFF. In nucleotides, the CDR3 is TGTGCCATCAGTGAGTCGACTTCCAGGGGAGGCACTGAAGCTTTCTTT.

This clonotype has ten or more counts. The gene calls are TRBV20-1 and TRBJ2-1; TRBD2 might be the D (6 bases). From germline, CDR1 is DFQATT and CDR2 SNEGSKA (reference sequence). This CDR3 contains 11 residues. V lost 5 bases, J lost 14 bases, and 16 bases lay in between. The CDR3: CSAPVRLGEFF. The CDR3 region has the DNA TGCAGTGCTCCCGTCCGACTAGGGGAGTTCTTC.

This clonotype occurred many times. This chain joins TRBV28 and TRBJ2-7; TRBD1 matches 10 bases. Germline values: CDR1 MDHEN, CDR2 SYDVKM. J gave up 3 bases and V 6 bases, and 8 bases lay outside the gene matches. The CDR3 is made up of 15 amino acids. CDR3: CASSRPGTGDYEQYF. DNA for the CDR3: TGTGCCAGCAGCCGTCCCGGGACAGGGGACTACGAGCAGTACTTC.

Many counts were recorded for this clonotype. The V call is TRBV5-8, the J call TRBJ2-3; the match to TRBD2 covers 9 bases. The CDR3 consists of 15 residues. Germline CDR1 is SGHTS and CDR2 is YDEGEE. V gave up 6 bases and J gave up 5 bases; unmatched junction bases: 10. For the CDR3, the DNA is TGTGCCAGCACCCTAGGACTAGCGCTCAGAGATACGCAGTATTTT. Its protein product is CASTLGLALRDTQYF.

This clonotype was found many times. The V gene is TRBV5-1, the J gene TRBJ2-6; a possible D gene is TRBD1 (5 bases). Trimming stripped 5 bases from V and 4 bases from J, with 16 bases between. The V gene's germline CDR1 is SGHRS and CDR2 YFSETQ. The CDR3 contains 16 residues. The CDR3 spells CASSSSGRAGANVLTF. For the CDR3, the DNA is TGCGCCAGCAGTTCTTCTGGCAGGGCCGGGGCCAACGTCCTGACTTTC.

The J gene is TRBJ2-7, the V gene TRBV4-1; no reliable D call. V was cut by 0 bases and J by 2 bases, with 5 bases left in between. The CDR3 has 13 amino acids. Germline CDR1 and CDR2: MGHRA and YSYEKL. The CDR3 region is CASSQDYAYEQYF. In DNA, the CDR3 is TGCGCCAGCAGCCAAGATTACGCCTACGAGCAGTACTTC.

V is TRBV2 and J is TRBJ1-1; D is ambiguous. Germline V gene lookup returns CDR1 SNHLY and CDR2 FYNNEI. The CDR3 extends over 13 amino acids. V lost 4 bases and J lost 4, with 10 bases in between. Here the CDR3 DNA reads TGTGCCAGCAGTGTGGTTTACAGCACTGAAGCTTTCTTT. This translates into CASSVVYSTEAFF.